Below, 20 T cell receptor beta chains from the same sample are listed, as sequenced in a study of blood T cell repertoires in COVID-19. Sequenced by immunoSEQ multiplex PCR; TCRdb stores in-frame clones only, minus some. This table holds about 150,000 clones, about 88% found once. The source material was peripheral blood. These receptors all come from a woman at least 80 years old with COVID-19, enrolled during active disease.

The V and J genes are TRBV5-1 and TRBJ1-2, with 9 bases that match TRBD1. Germline CDR1 and CDR2: SGHRS and YFSETQ. The CDR3 covers 13 residues. V lost 4 bases and J lost 6; bases outside the gene matches: 4. Here the CDR3 DNA reads TGCGCCAGCAGCCCCGGGACAGGGAATGGCTACACCTTC. Translated, it gives CASSPGTGNGYTF.

This rearrangement joins TRBV3-1 (or the pseudogene TRBV3-2) to TRBJ2-5, with D maybe TRBD2 (5 bases). CDR3 length equals 14 residues. V lost 5 bases and J 4 bases, leaving 14 bases between the germline ends. From germline, CDR1 is LGHDT and CDR2 YNNKEL (reference sequence). The CDR3 loop is CASSDPGLIETQYF. CDR3 coding DNA: TGTGCCAGCAGCGACCCAGGACTGATAGAGACCCAGTACTTC.

The chain uses TRBV14 and TRBJ1-2; D perhaps matches TRBD1 (5 bases). V lost 1 base and J lost 4, with 13 bases in between. Germline CDR1 SGHDN, CDR2 FVKESK. The CDR3 is 15 residues long. The CDR3, as DNA: TGTGCCAGCAGCCAAGTGGGGCAGGCCTCCTATGGCTACACCTTC. Translating gives CASSQVGQASYGYTF.

There are a few counts of this clone. V usage is TRBV18 and J usage is TRBJ2-3; no reliable D call. The germline V gene encodes CDR1 KGHSH and CDR2 LQKENI. Trimming stripped 3 bases from V and 3 bases from J, with 19 bases between. The CDR3 has 17 residues. CDR3 nucleotide sequence: TGTGCCAGCTCACCGACCCGGAGCCCTCTTGAGACAGATACGCAGTATTTT. Its translation: CASSPTRSPLETDTQYF.

This sequence joins TRBV9 and TRBJ1-6; maybe TRBD1 (6 bases). V was shortened by 4 bases and J by 4 bases, with 15 bases between the two germline ends. Germline CDR1 is SGDLS and CDR2 is YYNGEE. CDR3 length: 16 residues. The CDR3 coding sequence is TGTGCCAGCAGCTTCCGGGACACCCTGTATAATTCACCCCTCCACTTT. Residues: CASSFRDTLYNSPLHF.

The CDR3 DNA reads TGTGCCAGCAGCCAAGTGAGCAGGGAGGACTATGGCTACACCTTC. This encodes CASSQVSREDYGYTF. The chain recombines TRBV4-2 with TRBJ1-2; D might be TRBD1 (5 bases). The CDR3 has 15 amino acids. V was cut by 1 base and J by 3 bases, with 12 bases left in between. The germline V gene encodes CDR1 LGHNA and CDR2 YNFKEQ.

This clone showed up just once. The rearrangement joins TRBV18 to TRBJ1-1; D is perhaps TRBD1 (6 bases). The CDR3 has 15 residues. From germline, CDR1 is KGHSH and CDR2 LQKENI. Trimming removed 0 bases at V and 4 bases at J, with 12 bases between. The chain's CDR3 is CASSPPGTLSTEAFF. The DNA for the CDR3 is TGTGCCAGCTCACCACCGGGGACATTAAGCACTGAAGCTTTCTTT.

The V gene is TRBV10-3, the J gene TRBJ1-2; 10 nucleotides match TRBD1. This CDR3 comprises 17 residues. Germline CDR1 and CDR2: ENHRY and SYGVKD. Trimming took 0 bases from V and 10 from J; bases not matched to a gene: 14. CDR3 residues: CAISESQTGTGASDYTF. The CDR3 DNA is TGTGCCATCAGTGAGTCACAGACCGGGACAGGGGCGTCTGACTACACCTTC.

The chain joins TRBV12-3 or TRBV12-4 to TRBJ2-7; 8 nucleotides match TRBD2. The CDR3 totals 13 residues. Trimming at V came to 6 bases and at J to 7 bases, leaving 8 bases not matched to a gene. The DNA of the CDR3 is TGTGCCAGCAGGGAGCGGGAGACGGGGGAGCAGTACTTC. This gives the protein CASRERETGEQYF.

The chain employs TRBV10-3 and TRBJ2-1, with 14 positions matching TRBD2. Germline loops: CDR1 ENHRY, CDR2 SYGVKD. V lost 6 bases, J lost 6 bases, and 4 bases stayed unmatched. The CDR3 runs 15 residues. In nucleotides, the CDR3 is TGTGCCATCAGCCCGGGACTAGCGGGAGTCAATGAGCAGTTCTTC. It yields the protein CAISPGLAGVNEQFF.

The chain employs TRBV5-1 and TRBJ1-1; possibly TRBD1 for D (6 bases). The length of the CDR3 is 15 residues. Trimming took 3 bases from V and 1 from J, leaving 13 bases between them. Germline loops: CDR1 SGHRS, CDR2 YFSETQ. CDR3 coding DNA: TGCGCCAGCAGCTCCACAGGGTCGCGGAACACTGAAGCTTTCTTT. Protein product: CASSSTGSRNTEAFF.

The chain recombines TRBV27 with TRBJ1-1; perhaps TRBD1 as D (6 bases). The germline V gene has CDR1 MNHEY and CDR2 SMNVEV (reference sequence). The CDR3 is 17 amino acids. The V end was cut by 8 bases, the J end by 4 bases, with 26 bases between. CDR3 region: CASALRDPTGYGTEAFF. For the CDR3, the DNA is TGTGCCAGCGCGTTGAGGGACCCAACAGGGTATGGCACTGAAGCTTTCTTT.

V gene TRBV29-1 combines with J gene TRBJ2-1; D uncertain. The CDR3 consists of 12 residues. The germline CDR1 and CDR2 sequences are SQVTM and ANQGSEA. V lost 6 bases, J lost 7 bases, and 13 bases lay in between. CDR3 region: CSVLGYGNEQFF. DNA for the CDR3: TGCAGCGTCCTCGGCTACGGGAATGAGCAGTTCTTC.

The chain recombines TRBV6-5 with TRBJ1-5; no firm D call. Per the germline V gene, CDR1 is MNHEY and CDR2 is SVGAGI. Deletions cut 6 bases from V and 2 bases from J, with 11 bases between. The CDR3 runs 14 residues. This CDR3 reads CASRSGGGNQPQHF. DNA of the CDR3: TGTGCCAGCAGGTCCGGAGGAGGCAATCAGCCCCAGCATTTT.

CDR3 DNA sequence: TGTGCCAGCCGCACAACCAGCTCTGGAAACACCATATATTTT. Translating it yields CASRTTSSGNTIYF. The chain joins TRBV2 to TRBJ1-3; no firm D call. Per germline, CDR1 SNHLY and CDR2 FYNNEI. V gave up 8 bases and J gave up 0 bases, with 11 bases separating them. The length of the CDR3 is 14 residues.

V is TRBV6-5 and J is TRBJ2-1; 8 bases are a match to TRBD2. The V segment lost 8 bases and the J segment 0 bases; nucleotides outside the gene matches: 3. Per the germline V gene, CDR1 is MNHEY and CDR2 is SVGAGI. The CDR3 has 14 amino acids. The CDR3 loop reads CASVRGGSYNEQFF. CDR3 bases: TGTGCCAGCGTCCGGGGGGGCTCCTACAATGAGCAGTTCTTC.

The CDR3 sequence is CASSLMAGTVTPGANVLTF. Here the CDR3 DNA reads TGTGCCAGCAGCTTAATGGCCGGGACAGTGACCCCTGGGGCCAACGTCCTGACTTTC. The chain is built from TRBV7-3 and TRBJ2-6; TRBD1 matches at 7 bases. This CDR3 has 19 residues. Trimming cost V 1 base and J 2 bases; bases outside gene matches: 11. Germline assignment: CDR1 SGHTA and CDR2 FQGTGA.

The CDR3 spells CASSQAAGTGEAFF. The CDR3 DNA follows: TGTGCCAGCAGCCAAGCTGCGGGGACAGGTGAAGCTTTCTTT. The chain uses TRBV3-1 (or the pseudogene TRBV3-2) and TRBJ1-1, with 8 bases matching TRBD1. Trimming removed 1 base from V and 7 bases from J; junction bases left unmatched: 5. The germline gives CDR1 LGHDT, CDR2 YNNKEL (reference sequence). The CDR3 consists of 14 residues.

The chain uses TRBV11-1 and TRBJ2-1; the match to TRBD2 covers 7 bases. This CDR3 is built from 15 residues. V lost 5 bases, J lost 0 bases, and 4 bases stayed unmatched. The germline CDR1 and CDR2 sequences are SGHAT and FQDESV (reference sequence). DNA of the CDR3: TGTGCCAGCAGCGCGTCTAGCGGCTCCTACAATGAGCAGTTCTTC. Translated, it gives CASSASSGSYNEQFF.

V gene TRBV5-1 combines with J gene TRBJ2-7; 13 nucleotides agree with TRBD2. V dropped 4 bases and J dropped 5; count of bases not matched to a gene: 6. Germline CDR1 SGHRS, CDR2 YFSETQ. The CDR3 sequence is 15 residues long. DNA for the CDR3: TGCGCCAGCAGCCGCGGGACTAGCGGGACCAACGAGCAGTACTTC. This codes for CASSRGTSGTNEQYF.